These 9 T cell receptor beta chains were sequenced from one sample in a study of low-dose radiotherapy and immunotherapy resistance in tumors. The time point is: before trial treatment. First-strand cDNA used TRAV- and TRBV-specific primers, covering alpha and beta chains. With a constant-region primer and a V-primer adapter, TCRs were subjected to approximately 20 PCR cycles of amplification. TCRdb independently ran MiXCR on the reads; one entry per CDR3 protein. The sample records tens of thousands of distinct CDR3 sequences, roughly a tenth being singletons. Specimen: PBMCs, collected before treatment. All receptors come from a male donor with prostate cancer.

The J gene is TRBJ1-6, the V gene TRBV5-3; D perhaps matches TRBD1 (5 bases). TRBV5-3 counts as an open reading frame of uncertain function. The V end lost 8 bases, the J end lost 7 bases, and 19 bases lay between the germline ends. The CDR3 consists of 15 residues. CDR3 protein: CASSLAGAGNSPLHF. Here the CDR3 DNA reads TGTGCCAGCAGCCTAGCCGGGGCCGGAAATTCACCCCTCCACTTT.

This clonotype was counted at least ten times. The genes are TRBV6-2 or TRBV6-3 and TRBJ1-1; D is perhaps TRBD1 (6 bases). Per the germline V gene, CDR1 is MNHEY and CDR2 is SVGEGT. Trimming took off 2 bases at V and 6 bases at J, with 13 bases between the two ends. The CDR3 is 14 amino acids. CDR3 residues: CASSYEGGSAEAFF. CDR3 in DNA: TGTGCCAGCAGTTACGAGGGGGGTTCTGCTGAAGCTTTCTTT.

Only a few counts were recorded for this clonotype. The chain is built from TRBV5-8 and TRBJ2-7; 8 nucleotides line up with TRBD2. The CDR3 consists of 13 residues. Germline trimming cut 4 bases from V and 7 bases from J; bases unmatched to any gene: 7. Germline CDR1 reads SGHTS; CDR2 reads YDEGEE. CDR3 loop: CASSQREPVEQYF. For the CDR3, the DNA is TGTGCCAGCAGCCAGCGGGAGCCGGTTGAGCAGTACTTC.

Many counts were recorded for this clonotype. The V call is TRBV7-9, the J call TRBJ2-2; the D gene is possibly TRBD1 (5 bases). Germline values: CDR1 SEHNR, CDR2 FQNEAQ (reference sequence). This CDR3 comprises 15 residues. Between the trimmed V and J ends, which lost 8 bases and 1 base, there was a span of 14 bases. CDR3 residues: CASLGATKNTGELFF. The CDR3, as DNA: TGTGCCAGCCTTGGGGCTACCAAGAACACCGGGGAGCTGTTTTTT.

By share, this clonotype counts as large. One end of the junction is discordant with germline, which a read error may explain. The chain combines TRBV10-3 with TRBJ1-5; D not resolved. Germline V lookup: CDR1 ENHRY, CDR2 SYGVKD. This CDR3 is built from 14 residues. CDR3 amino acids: CASSAPALNQPQHF. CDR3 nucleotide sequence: TGTGCCAGCAGTGCCCCGGCCCTAAATCAGCCCCAGCATTTT.

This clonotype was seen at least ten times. CDR3 nucleotide sequence: TGTGCCACCAGTGACCGTGACGGATCCTACGAGCAGTACTTC. Translating it yields CATSDRDGSYEQYF. V gene TRBV24-1 combines with J gene TRBJ2-7; D gene ambiguous. Trimming stripped 4 bases from V and 1 base from J, with 10 bases between. The CDR3 runs to 14 residues. From germline, CDR1 is KGHDR and CDR2 SFDVKD.

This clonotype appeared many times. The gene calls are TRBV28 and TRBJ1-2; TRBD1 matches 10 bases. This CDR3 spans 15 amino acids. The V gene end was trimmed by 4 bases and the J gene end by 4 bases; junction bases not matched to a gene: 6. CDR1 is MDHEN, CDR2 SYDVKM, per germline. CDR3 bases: TGTGCCAGCAGTTCAGGACAGGGGGGATCCTATGGCTACACCTTC. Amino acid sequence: CASSSGQGGSYGYTF.

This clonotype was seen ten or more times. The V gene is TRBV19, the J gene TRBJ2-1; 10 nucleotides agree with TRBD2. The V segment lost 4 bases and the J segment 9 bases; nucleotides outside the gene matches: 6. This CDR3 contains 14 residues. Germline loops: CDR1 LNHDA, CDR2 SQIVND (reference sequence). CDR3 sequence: CASSSLAGVREQFF. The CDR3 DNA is TGTGCCAGTAGTAGTCTAGCGGGAGTTCGTGAGCAGTTCTTC.

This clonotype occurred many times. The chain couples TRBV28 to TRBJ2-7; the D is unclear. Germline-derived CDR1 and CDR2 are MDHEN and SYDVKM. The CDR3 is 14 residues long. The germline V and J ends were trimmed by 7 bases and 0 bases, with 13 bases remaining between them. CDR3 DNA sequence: TGTGCCAGCAAAACTTCCGGTTACTCCTACGAGCAGTACTTC. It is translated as CASKTSGYSYEQYF.